The present entry profiles one T cell receptor beta chain with its context. Its antigen remains unknown. One junction end disagrees with the germline gene, perhaps due to a read error. Patients sequenced had flow cytometry evidence of CD8+CD57+ cell expansion. Each patient gave a blood sample that was collected before any therapy had been received. The data stem from a study of CD8+CD57+ T cells in acquired aplastic anemia. Investigators profiled TCR beta VDJ and CDR3 from genomic DNA template. MiXCR, applied by TCRdb to the reads, yields one record per CDR3 protein. The repertoire includes around 130,000 distinct CDR3 sequences, under 65% of them detected once, and about 29% sits in the top ten. Notes on the study in general: Both patients and controls carried the same twenty-nine CD8+ CDR3 sequences.

CDR3 size: 13 residues. Germline V gene lookup returns CDR1 WSHSY and CDR2 SAAADI. Material for sequencing was sorted CD4+, CD8+, or CD8+CD57+ T cells (not recorded which) from PBMCs. The TCR was taken from a human donor with aplastic anemia. The chain recombines TRBV10-2 with TRBJ2-7; TRBD2 matches at 7 bases. The CDR3 loop is CASGGEGSYEQYF. The CDR3 DNA is TGCGCCAGCGGGGGGGAGGGGTCCTACGAGCAGTACTTT.